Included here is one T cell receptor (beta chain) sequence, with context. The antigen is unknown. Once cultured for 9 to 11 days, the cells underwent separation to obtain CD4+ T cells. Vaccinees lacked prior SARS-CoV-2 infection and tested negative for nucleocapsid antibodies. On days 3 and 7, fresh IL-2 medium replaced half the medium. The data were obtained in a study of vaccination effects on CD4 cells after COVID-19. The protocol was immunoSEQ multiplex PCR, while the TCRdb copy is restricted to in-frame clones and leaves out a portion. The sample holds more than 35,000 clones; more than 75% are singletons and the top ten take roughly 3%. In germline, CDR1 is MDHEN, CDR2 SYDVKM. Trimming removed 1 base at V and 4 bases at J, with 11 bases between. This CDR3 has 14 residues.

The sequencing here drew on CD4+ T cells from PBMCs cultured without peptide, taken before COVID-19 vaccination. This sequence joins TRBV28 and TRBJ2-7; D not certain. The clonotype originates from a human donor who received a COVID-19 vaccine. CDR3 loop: CASSLSGAAYEQYV. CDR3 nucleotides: TGTGCCAGCAGTTTATCAGGAGCAGCTTACGAGCAGTACGTC.